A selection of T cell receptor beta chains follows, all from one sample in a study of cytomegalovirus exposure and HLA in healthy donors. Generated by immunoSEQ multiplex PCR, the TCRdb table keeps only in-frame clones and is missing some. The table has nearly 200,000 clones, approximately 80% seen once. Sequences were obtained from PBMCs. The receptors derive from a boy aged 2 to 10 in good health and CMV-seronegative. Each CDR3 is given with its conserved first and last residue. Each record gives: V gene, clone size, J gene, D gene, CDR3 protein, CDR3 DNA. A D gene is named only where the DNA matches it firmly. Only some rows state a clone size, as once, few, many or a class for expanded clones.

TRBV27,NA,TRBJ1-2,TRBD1,CASSFSGTGTGYTF,TGTGCCAGCAGTTTTTCTGGGACAGGGACCGGCTACACCTTC
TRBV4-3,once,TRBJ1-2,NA,CASSQGRELDGYTF,TGCGCCAGCAGCCAAGGGCGGGAGCTGGATGGCTACACCTTC
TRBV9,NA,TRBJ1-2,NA,CASSSLDSPSNYGYTF,TGTGCCAGCAGCTCCCTGGACTCGCCCTCAAACTATGGCTACACCTTC
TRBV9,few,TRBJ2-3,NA,CASSVSLVGTDTQYF,TGTGCCAGCAGCGTGAGTTTAGTGGGCACAGATACGCAGTATTTT
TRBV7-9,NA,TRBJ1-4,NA,CASSFGQVNEKLFF,TGTGCCAGCAGCTTTGGGCAGGTCAATGAAAAACTGTTTTTT
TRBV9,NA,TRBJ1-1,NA,CASSPSTGWTEAFF,TGTGCCAGCAGCCCTTCCACAGGGTGGACTGAAGCTTTCTTT
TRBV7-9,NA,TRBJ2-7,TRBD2,CASSLGLAGGRQYF,TGTGCCAGCAGCTTAGGACTAGCGGGGGGGCGGCAGTACTTC
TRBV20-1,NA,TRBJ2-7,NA,CSARWIGEQYF,TGCAGTGCGAGGTGGATCGGCGAGCAGTACTTC
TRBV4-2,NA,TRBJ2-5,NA,CASSPLEGSEETQYF,TGTGCCAGCAGCCCCCTTGAGGGATCGGAAGAGACCCAGTACTTC
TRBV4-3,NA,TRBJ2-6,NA,CASSQRVLGANVLTF,TGCGCCAGCAGTCAAAGAGTTCTTGGGGCCAACGTCCTGACTTTC
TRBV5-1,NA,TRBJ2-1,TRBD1,CASSSFRAGQGWNEQFF,TGCGCCAGCAGCTCCTTTCGCGCGGGACAGGGGTGGAATGAGCAGTTCTTC
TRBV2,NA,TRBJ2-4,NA,CASSGQQQNIQYF,TGTGCCAGCAGTGGACAGCAGCAAAACATTCAGTACTTC
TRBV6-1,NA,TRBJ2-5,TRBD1,CASSEDRGETQYF,TGTGCCAGCAGTGAAGACAGGGGGGAGACCCAGTACTTC
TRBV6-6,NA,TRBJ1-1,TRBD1,CASRRTGTEAFF,TGTGCCAGCAGAAGGACAGGTACTGAAGCTTTCTTT
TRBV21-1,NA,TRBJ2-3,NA,CASSKSEGLAGGSTDTQYF,TGTGCCAGCAGCAAAAGCGAGGGACTAGCGGGGGGTAGCACAGATACGCAGTATTTT
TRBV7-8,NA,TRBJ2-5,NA,CASSSPWLQETQYF,TGTGCCAGCAGCTCGCCCTGGCTTCAAGAGACCCAGTACTTC
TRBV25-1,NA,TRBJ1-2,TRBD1,CASSGPGQGDRGYTF,TGTGCCAGCAGTGGACCGGGACAGGGGGATCGGGGCTACACCTTC